The sample holds many counts of the clone carrying this T cell receptor beta chain. The antigen is unknown. These data originate in a study of blood T cells in healthy people across ages. Points from the study as a whole: Comparison with aged donors showed that long-lived donors had more naive CD4+ cells and higher diversity.

A sample-barcoded 5' primer and a J-beta primer mix were used in a second PCR of roughly 7 to 12 cycles. Each cDNA molecule received a tag from a template-switch adaptor that had 12 random nucleotides. TCRdb recomputed calls from the 5' RACE reads with MiXCR, one row per CDR3 protein. The data show 800,000 to 1,000,000 distinct CDR3 sequences, with roughly 43% seen just once and around an eighth held by the top ten. Each donor gave roughly 9.8 milliliters of peripheral blood. No fewer than 5.5 micrograms of total RNA were isolated from every sample. The sequenced material came from blood. The sequence came from a man aged 30 to 45 in good health.

CDR3 sequence reads: CASSQELQGATVGFHEQYF. CDR3 DNA: TGCGCCAGCAGCCAAGAGTTACAGGGGGCGACGGTCGGTTTTCACGAGCAGTACTTC. The chain combines TRBV4-3 with TRBJ2-7; 9 nucleotides line up with TRBD1. The germline CDR1 and CDR2 sequences are LGHNA and YSLEER. V was clipped by 0 bases and J by 5 bases; unmatched bases: 17. This CDR3 is built from 19 residues.